This T cell receptor (gamma chain) appears in the sequencing data of a study of γδ T cells in repeated Plasmodium falciparum infection. This clone was detected a few times. Its target is not known. The protein TCRdb lists belongs to a much larger clone and differs from this DNA's translation at residue 2, which points to a read error; the protein shown is made from the DNA. Each sorted gammadelta sample had TRG and TRD chains sequenced. TCRdb re-called the multiplex PCR reads with CATT. The sample lists tens of thousands of gamma-chain clones; about 3% were seen once. Per germline, CDR1 EGSTGY and CDR2 YDSYTSSV. The length of the CDR3 is 14 residues. Bulk repertoires came from Vgamma9/Vdelta2+ or Vdelta2-negative gammadelta T cells flow-sorted from PBMC. Study results and limitations: One small rural Malian village, predominantly a single ethnic group, supplied the cohort. Vgamma9/Vdelta2+ T cells showed a stable polyclonal repertoire with shared TCRgamma sequences.

The rearrangement uses TRGV4 and TRGJ1 or TRGJ2. The J gene, left out of TCRdb, was set here by checking the DNA against germline. Sequences were obtained from gamma-delta T cells from blood. The source of this sequence is a pool of human donors (malaria-infected and uninfected, not separated). CDR3 nucleotides: TGTACCACCTGGGATGTCCCGAATTATTATAAGAAACTCTTT. Protein sequence: CTTWDVPNYYKKLF.